The 14 T cell receptor beta chains given below trace back to one sample, sequenced in a study of blood T cell repertoires in COVID-19 (TCRdb year 2020). Library preparation employed the immunoSEQ multiplex PCR assay. What TCRdb holds here is the immuneACCESS table cut down to in-frame rearrangements. Part of the clones is not present; checked against another copy, under half of the missing clones reflect an unresolved V gene, and the others are unexplained. The table for this sample lists some 220,000 clones; around 82% of them were counted only once. Together, the top ten hold roughly 12% of the sample. Sample: peripheral blood. All receptors derive from a human donor in a cohort sampled during active COVID-19.

The chain links TRBV10-3 to TRBJ1-3; D remains unclear. Germline V gene sequence: CDR1 ENHRY, CDR2 SYGVKD. V gave up 11 bases and J gave up 0 bases, with 14 bases separating them. CDR3 length: 14 residues. CDR3 loop: CAASRGSSGNTIYF. CDR3 coding DNA: TGTGCCGCCTCCAGAGGGAGCTCTGGAAACACCATATATTTT.

The chain joins TRBV7-2 to TRBJ2-3; the D gene is possibly TRBD2 (5 bases). The CDR3 sequence is 14 residues long. Trimming cost V 5 bases and J 4 bases, with 13 bases left between them. Germline assignment: CDR1 SGHTA and CDR2 FQGNSA. The CDR3 loop reads CASSPRTGADTQYF. The CDR3 nucleotides are TGTGCCAGCAGCCCAAGGACTGGGGCAGATACGCAGTATTTT.

V is TRBV7-9 and J is TRBJ2-5; 9 positions match TRBD2. This CDR3 contains 15 residues. Per the germline V gene, CDR1 is SEHNR and CDR2 is FQNEAQ (reference sequence). Trimming removed 2 bases from V and 5 bases from J; junction bases left unmatched: 6. As DNA, the CDR3 is TGTGCCAGCAGCTTACTCGCGGGGGGGCCGGAGACCCAGTACTTC. Amino acids: CASSLLAGGPETQYF.

Many counts were recorded for this clone. This chain links TRBV28 with TRBJ2-7, with D possibly TRBD2 on 6 matching bases. The CDR3 runs 12 residues. From germline, CDR1 is MDHEN and CDR2 SYDVKM. Trimming took off 7 bases at V and 7 bases at J, with 14 bases between the two ends. This CDR3 is CASNRGKGEQYF. The CDR3 bases are TGTGCCAGCAATCGGGGGAAGGGAGAGCAGTACTTC. The full variable domain, with the rest looked up from reference TRBV28 and TRBJ2-7, is DVKVTQSSRYLVKRTGEKVFLECVQDMDHENMFWYRQDPGLGLRLIYFSYDVKMKEKGDIPEGYSVSREKKERFSLILESASTNQTSMYLCASNRGKGEQYFGPGTRLTVT.

This sequence joins TRBV7-9 and TRBJ1-4, with 10 bases identical to TRBD1. After removal of 3 bases from V and 5 bases from J, the junction contained 0 bases not matched to a gene. Germline CDR1 is SEHNR and CDR2 is FQNEAQ (reference sequence). The CDR3 covers 14 residues. CDR3 region: CASSLGQGNEKLFF. CDR3 DNA: TGTGCCAGCAGCTTGGGACAGGGGAATGAAAAACTGTTTTTT.

Written as DNA, the CDR3 is TGTGCCAGCAGCGTAGCGGGACTAGCGGGGTACGAGCAGTACTTC. This encodes CASSVAGLAGYEQYF. The rearrangement uses TRBV9 and TRBJ2-7, with 13 bases identical to TRBD2. Germline V gene sequence: CDR1 SGDLS, CDR2 YYNGEE. V gave up 0 bases and J gave up 4 bases; unmatched junction bases: 1. There are 15 residues in the CDR3.

The chain employs TRBV7-2 and TRBJ2-1; the D gene is possibly TRBD2 (7 bases). Germline CDR1 SGHTA, CDR2 FQGNSA. The CDR3 extends over 16 amino acids. V lost 1 base and J 2 bases, leaving 12 bases between the germline ends. The CDR3 DNA sequence: TGTGCCAGCAGCTTAGTAGGGGGGGCCGCCTACAATGAGCAGTTCTTC. Amino acids: CASSLVGGAAYNEQFF. The whole variable domain, filled in from reference TRBV7-2 and TRBJ2-1, reads GAGVSQSPSNKVTEKGKDVELRCDPISGHTALYWYRQSLGQGLEFLIYFQGNSAPDKSGLPSDRFSAERTGGSVSTLTIQRTQQEDSAVYLCASSLVGGAAYNEQFFGPGTRLTVL.

The V and J genes are TRBV7-2 and TRBJ2-7; D perhaps matches TRBD1 (7 bases). This CDR3 contains 13 residues. Germline V gene lookup returns CDR1 SGHTA and CDR2 FQGNSA. Between the trimmed V and J ends, which lost 7 bases and 6 bases, there was a span of 16 bases. CDR3 residues: CASTTPQGGEQYF. CDR3 DNA sequence: TGTGCCAGCACCACCCCTCAGGGGGGCGAGCAGTACTTC.

V and J are TRBV29-1 and TRBJ2-2; maybe TRBD1 (5 bases). The CDR3 has 12 residues. Germline loops: CDR1 SQVTM, CDR2 ANQGSEA. The ends were cut back, 4 bases at V and 4 bases at J, with 7 bases in the middle. The CDR3 bases are TGCAGCGTTGCCCAGGGCACCGGGGAGCTGTTTTTT. Its protein is CSVAQGTGELFF.

The rearrangement links TRBV28 to TRBJ2-5; tentatively, D is TRBD1 (5 bases). The V end lost 2 bases, the J end lost 3 bases, and 10 bases lay between the germline ends. Germline values: CDR1 MDHEN, CDR2 SYDVKM. This CDR3 spans 14 amino acids. The CDR3 DNA reads TGTGCCAGCAGTTTACGGCAGGGTAAAGAGACCCAGTACTTC. This codes for CASSLRQGKETQYF.

This chain connects TRBV5-8 to TRBJ2-3; 9 nucleotides agree with TRBD2. The CDR3 is 16 amino acids. The ends lost 0 bases at V and 5 bases at J; junction bases unmatched: 7. CDR1 and CDR2 from the germline V gene are SGHTS and YDEGEE. CDR3 amino acids: CASSLGIAGAEDTQYF. The CDR3 nucleotides are TGTGCCAGCAGCTTGGGTATAGCGGGAGCGGAAGATACGCAGTATTTT.

The chain couples TRBV6-1 to TRBJ1-5; TRBD1 matches 11 bases. V lost 8 bases to trimming and J lost 1 base; unmatched junction nucleotides: 7. Germline V gene lookup returns CDR1 MNHNS and CDR2 SASEGT. The CDR3 is made up of 16 amino acids. CDR3 DNA sequence: TGTGCCAGCCGTGGACAGGGGGCGAGGAGCAATCAGCCCCAGCATTTT. This codes for CASRGQGARSNQPQHF.

The genes are TRBV28 and TRBJ1-1; TRBD1 matches 7 bases. Per germline, CDR1 MDHEN and CDR2 SYDVKM. The length of the CDR3 is 17 residues. The V segment lost 7 bases and the J segment 0 bases; nucleotides outside the gene matches: 14. CDR3 amino acids: CASTLPTGRLLNTEAFF. CDR3 nucleotide sequence: TGTGCCAGCACCCTCCCGACAGGGCGGCTTTTGAACACTGAAGCTTTCTTT.

The rearrangement joins TRBV28 to TRBJ1-6; a possible D gene is TRBD1 (5 bases). This CDR3 spans 16 amino acids. V dropped 3 bases and J dropped 10 bases, with 19 bases sitting between them. Germline loops: CDR1 MDHEN, CDR2 SYDVKM. The chain's CDR3 is CASSFRPGGAGSPLHF. The CDR3 coding sequence is TGTGCCAGCAGTTTCCGACCAGGAGGGGCAGGGTCACCCCTCCACTTT.